A single TCR beta chain is shown here with its context. There are 15 residues in the CDR3. Germline V gene data show CDR1 as SNHLY and CDR2 as FYNNEI. Trimming left V 3 bases short and J 1 base short, with 12 bases between. Repertoires were generated with immunoSEQ multiplex PCR, while TCRdb's copy carries only in-frame clones and drops some. This sample has 250,000 to 300,000 clones, with about 91% found just once. These data originate in a study of blood T cell repertoires in COVID-19. About the research overall: Sample material is recorded as cDNA or gDNA derived from T cells, B-cell-depleted T cells, or PBMCs.

Sequencing input: peripheral blood. The clonotype comes from a woman aged 25 to 39 who had recovered from COVID-19. The J gene is TRBJ1-1, the V gene TRBV2, with D maybe TRBD1 (5 bases). The CDR3 bases are TGTGCCAGCAGTGACTGGCAGGGTGGGAACACTGAAGCTTTCTTT. Translating gives CASSDWQGGNTEAFF.